This TCR beta chain was obtained from a study of blood T cell repertoires in COVID-19. Overall study: From the United States, Italy and Spain came samples of acute and convalescent COVID-19. Sources were T cells, B-cell-depleted T cells, or PBMCs; the material itself was cDNA or gDNA.

V lost 4 bases to trimming and J lost 7 bases; unmatched junction nucleotides: 1. This CDR3 has 14 residues. In germline, CDR1 is KGHDR, CDR2 SFDVKD. Per the original methods: How many nucleated cells were present was estimated from reference gene primer amplification. TCRdb's copy holds only in-frame clones and misses some; the assay was immunoSEQ multiplex PCR. That table is the source of V, J and clone size, and D and trimming were worked out from the DNA. The table includes around 310,000 clones, about 89% detected once. The sequence derives from an older woman with acute or convalescent COVID-19. This rearrangement joins TRBV24-1 to TRBJ1-4; 11 bases align to TRBD1. What was sequenced was peripheral blood. DNA for the CDR3: TGTGCCACCAGTGAGGGACAGGGGGTTGAAAAACTGTTTTTT. Translating gives CATSEGQGVEKLFF.